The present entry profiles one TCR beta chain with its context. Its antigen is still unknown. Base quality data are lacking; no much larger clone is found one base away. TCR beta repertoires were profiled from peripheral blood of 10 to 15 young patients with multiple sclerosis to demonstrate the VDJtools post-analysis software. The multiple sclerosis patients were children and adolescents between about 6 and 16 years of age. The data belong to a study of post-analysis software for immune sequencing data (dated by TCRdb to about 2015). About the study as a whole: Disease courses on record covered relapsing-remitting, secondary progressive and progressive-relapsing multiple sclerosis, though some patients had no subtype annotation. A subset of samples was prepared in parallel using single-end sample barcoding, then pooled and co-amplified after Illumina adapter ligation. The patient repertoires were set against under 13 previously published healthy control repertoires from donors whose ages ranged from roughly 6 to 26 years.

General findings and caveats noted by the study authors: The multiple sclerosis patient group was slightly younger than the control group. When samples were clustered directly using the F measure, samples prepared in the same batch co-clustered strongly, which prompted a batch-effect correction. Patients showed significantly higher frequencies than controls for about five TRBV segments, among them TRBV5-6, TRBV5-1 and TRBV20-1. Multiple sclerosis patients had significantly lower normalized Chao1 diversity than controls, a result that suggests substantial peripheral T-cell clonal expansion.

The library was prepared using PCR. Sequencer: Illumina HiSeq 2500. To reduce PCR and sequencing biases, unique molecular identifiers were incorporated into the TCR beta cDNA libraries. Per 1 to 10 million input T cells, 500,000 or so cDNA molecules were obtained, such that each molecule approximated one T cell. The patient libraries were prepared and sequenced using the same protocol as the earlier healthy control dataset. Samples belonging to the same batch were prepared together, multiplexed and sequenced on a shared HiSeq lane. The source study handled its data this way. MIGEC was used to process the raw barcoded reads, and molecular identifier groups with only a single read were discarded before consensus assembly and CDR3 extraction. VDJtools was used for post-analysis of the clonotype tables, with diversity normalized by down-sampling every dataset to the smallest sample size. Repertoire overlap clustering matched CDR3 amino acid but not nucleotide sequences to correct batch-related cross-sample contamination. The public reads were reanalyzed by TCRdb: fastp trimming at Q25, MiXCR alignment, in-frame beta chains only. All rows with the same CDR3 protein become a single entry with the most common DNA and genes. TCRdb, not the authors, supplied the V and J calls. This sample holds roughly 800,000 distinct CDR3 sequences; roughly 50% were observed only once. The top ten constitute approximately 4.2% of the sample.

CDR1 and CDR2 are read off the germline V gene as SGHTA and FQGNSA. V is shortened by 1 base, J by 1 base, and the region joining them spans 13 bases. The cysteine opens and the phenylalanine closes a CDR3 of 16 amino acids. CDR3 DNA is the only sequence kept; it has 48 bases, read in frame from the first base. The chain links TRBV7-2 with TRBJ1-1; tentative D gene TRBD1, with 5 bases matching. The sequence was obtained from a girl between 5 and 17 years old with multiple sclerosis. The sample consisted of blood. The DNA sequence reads TGTGCCAGCAGCTTAGTAGGAACGGGGGGGAACACTGAAGCTTTCTTT. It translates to CASSLVGTGGNTEAFF. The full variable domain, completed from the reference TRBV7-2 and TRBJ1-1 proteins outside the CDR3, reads GAGVSQSPSNKVTEKGKDVELRCDPISGHTALYWYRQSLGQGLEFLIYFQGNSAPDKSGLPSDRFSAERTGGSVSTLTIQRTQQEDSAVYLCASSLVGTGGNTEAFFGQGTRLTVV.